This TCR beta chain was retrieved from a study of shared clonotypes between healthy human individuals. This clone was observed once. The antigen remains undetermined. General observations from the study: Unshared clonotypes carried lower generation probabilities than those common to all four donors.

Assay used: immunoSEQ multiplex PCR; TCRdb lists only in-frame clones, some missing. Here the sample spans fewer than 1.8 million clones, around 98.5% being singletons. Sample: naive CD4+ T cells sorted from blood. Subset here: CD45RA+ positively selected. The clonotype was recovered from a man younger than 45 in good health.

The CDR3, as DNA: TGTGCCAGCAGCGGACTAGCGGGAGCGACCTACGAGCAGTACTTC. Its translation is CASSGLAGATYEQYF. The chain recombines TRBV2 with TRBJ2-7; 13 bases match TRBD2. V shed 6 bases, J shed 2 bases, and the junction held 4 bases outside the gene matches. The CDR3 runs 15 residues. CDR1 is SNHLY, CDR2 FYNNEI, per germline.